The 4 T cell receptor beta chains below all came from one sample that was sequenced in a study of neurological immune-mediated disorders. The time point: longitudinal time-point 2. TCRdb re-analysed the 5' RACE reads in MiXCR, keeping a single row per CDR3 protein. The sample carries 70,000 to 95,000 distinct CDR3 sequences, approximately 13% recorded once. Sequencing was performed on PBMCs. These receptors all come from a female donor with HTLV-1-associated myelopathy (HAM/TSP).

This clonotype was picked up many times. The chain is built from TRBV20-1 and TRBJ2-3; 8 nucleotides agree with TRBD1. This CDR3 has 13 amino acids. The germline CDR1 and CDR2 sequences are DFQATT and SNEGSKA (reference sequence). The ends lost 8 bases at V and 6 bases at J; junction bases unmatched: 10. For the CDR3, the DNA is TGCAGTCCGAAACCGACAGGGGCCGATACGCAGTATTTT. Translating it yields CSPKPTGADTQYF.

In this sample, this clonotype turned up many times. The chain joins TRBV27 to TRBJ2-7; 8 bases line up with TRBD2. This CDR3 has 18 amino acids. After removal of 0 bases from V and 0 bases from J, the junction contained 10 bases not matched to a gene. Germline CDR1 is MNHEY and CDR2 is SMNVEV (reference sequence). CDR3 nucleotides: TGTGCCAGCAGTTTATCGGTCCTAGCGGGTATTAGCTCCTACGAGCAGTACTTC. Its translation is CASSLSVLAGISSYEQYF.

In this sample, this clonotype turned up once. This sequence may be a read error, since a much larger clone differs from it by one base. The chain recombines TRBV12-3 or TRBV12-4 with TRBJ2-1; 8 bases are shared with TRBD1. Trimming took 6 bases from V and 6 from J; bases not matched to a gene: 4. CDR3 length: 13 residues. The CDR3 bases are TGTGCCAGCAGGAGGACAGGGTGCAATGAGCAGTTCTTC. Its protein product is CASRRTGCNEQFF.

This clonotype appeared many times. The chain links TRBV7-2 to TRBJ1-4; D is uncertain. The germline gives CDR1 SGHTA, CDR2 FQGNSA. This CDR3 region has 15 residues. Trimming cost V 3 bases and J 3 bases, with 11 bases left between them. The CDR3 bases are TGTGCCAGCAGCTTCGACGGTGGATCTAATGAAAAACTGTTTTTT. Protein product: CASSFDGGSNEKLFF.